A selection of T cell receptor beta chains follows, all from one sample in a study of naive and memory T cell subsets. Via MiXCR, TCRdb re-called the UMI-ligation and nested PCR reads, giving one row per CDR3 protein. The sample consists of tens of thousands of distinct CDR3 sequences, about 11% of them appearing once. The source material was naive CD4+ T cells from blood. These receptors all stem from a human donor in good health. CDR3s include the opening cysteine and the closing phenylalanine or tryptophan. The D gene is left open where the match is weak. Not all rows give a size; the values are once, few, many and, for expanded clones, a class.

V: TRBV7-2
size: .
D: .
J: TRBJ2-1
CDR3: CASSLEPAGEQFF
DNA: TGTGCCAGCAGCTTGGAGCCGGCGGGCGAGCAGTTCTTC

V: TRBV30
size: few
D: .
J: TRBJ2-2
CDR3: CAWSADFNGELFF
DNA: TGTGCCTGGTCGGCAGATTTCAACGGGGAGCTGTTTTTT

V: TRBV24-1
size: .
D: .
J: TRBJ2-3
CDR3: CATSDLDGGSSTDTQYF
DNA: TGTGCCACCAGTGACCTTGACGGGGGATCGAGCACAGATACGCAGTATTTT

V: TRBV12-3/TRBV12-4
size: .
D: .
J: TRBJ2-3
CDR3: CASSLGNTQYF
DNA: TGTGCCAGCAGTTTAGGAAATACGCAGTATTTT

V: TRBV5-1
size: .
D: .
J: TRBJ1-1
CDR3: CASSFDRNTEAFF
DNA: TGCGCCAGCAGCTTCGACAGGAACACTGAAGCTTTCTTT

V: TRBV5-1
size: .
D: TRBD2
J: TRBJ2-3
CDR3: CASSLVSSGGGDTQYF
DNA: TGCGCCAGCAGCTTGGTTTCTAGCGGGGGCGGAGATACGCAGTATTTT

V: TRBV30
size: .
D: .
J: TRBJ1-6
CDR3: CAWGIGLRNSPLHF
DNA: TGTGCCTGGGGCATCGGCCTGAGGAATTCACCCCTCCACTTT

V: TRBV4-2
size: many
D: .
J: TRBJ2-7
CDR3: CASSHTGTSSYEQYF
DNA: TGTGCCAGCAGCCATACCGGGACCAGCTCCTACGAGCAGTACTTC

V: TRBV29-1
size: few
D: .
J: TRBJ1-1
CDR3: CSVKHTEAFF
DNA: TGCAGCGTCAAACACACTGAAGCTTTCTTT

V: TRBV7-2
size: few
D: TRBD2
J: TRBJ2-7
CDR3: CASSLAGRAFEQYF
DNA: TGTGCCAGCAGCTTAGCCGGGAGGGCCTTCGAGCAGTACTTC

V: TRBV3-1
size: few
D: .
J: TRBJ1-3
CDR3: CASSHARLGVSGNTIYF
DNA: TGTGCCAGCAGCCACGCACGGTTGGGGGTCTCTGGAAACACCATATATTTT

V: TRBV7-9
size: few
D: .
J: TRBJ1-5
CDR3: CASSPQEGQPQHF
DNA: TGTGCCAGCAGCCCACAAGAGGGTCAGCCCCAGCATTTT

V: TRBV11-3
size: few
D: TRBD1
J: TRBJ2-3
CDR3: CASSLGDRPTDTQYF
DNA: TGTGCCAGCAGCTTAGGGGACAGACCCACAGATACGCAGTATTTT

V: TRBV7-3
size: .
D: TRBD2
J: TRBJ2-1
CDR3: CASSRSSGGSYNEQFF
DNA: TGTGCCAGCAGCCGCTCTAGCGGGGGTTCCTACAATGAGCAGTTCTTC

V: TRBV21-1
size: .
D: .
J: TRBJ2-1
CDR3: CASSRTSGAGKGFF
DNA: TGTGCCAGCAGCCGGACTAGCGGCGCCGGAAAGGGGTTCTTC

V: TRBV12-3/TRBV12-4
size: few
D: .
J: TRBJ2-7
CDR3: CASRLDGTYEQYF
DNA: TGTGCCAGCAGGCTGGACGGGACCTACGAGCAGTACTTC

V: TRBV12-3/TRBV12-4
size: .
D: TRBD1
J: TRBJ2-3
CDR3: CASSSDRRNTDTQYF
DNA: TGTGCCAGCAGTTCGGACAGGAGAAACACAGATACGCAGTATTTT

V: TRBV5-1
size: many
D: .
J: TRBJ2-1
CDR3: CASSLTLTSSYNEQFF
DNA: TGCGCCAGCAGCTTGACGTTAACCAGCTCCTACAATGAGCAGTTCTTC

V: TRBV29-1
size: many
D: .
J: TRBJ2-5
CDR3: CSVRGYRRETQYF
DNA: TGCAGCGTACGGGGTTACAGGAGAGAGACCCAGTACTTC

V: TRBV12-3/TRBV12-4
size: few
D: TRBD2
J: TRBJ2-3
CDR3: CASSESRASGIDTQYF
DNA: TGTGCCAGCAGTGAGAGCCGGGCTAGCGGGATTGATACGCAGTATTTT

V: TRBV27
size: few
D: TRBD1
J: TRBJ2-1
CDR3: CASSYWDRAYNEQFF
DNA: TGTGCCAGCTCCTACTGGGACAGGGCCTACAATGAGCAGTTCTTC

V: TRBV2
size: .
D: TRBD2
J: TRBJ2-1
CDR3: CASSEGLVSDEQFF
DNA: TGTGCCAGCAGTGAGGGACTAGTCAGCGATGAGCAGTTCTTC

V: TRBV7-2
size: many
D: .
J: TRBJ2-7
CDR3: CASSPLPSSGGRKEQYF
DNA: TGTGCCAGCAGCCCCCTCCCTAGCAGCGGAGGTCGGAAAGAGCAGTACTTC

V: TRBV20-1
size: many
D: .
J: TRBJ2-3
CDR3: CSARLVISDTQYF
DNA: TGCAGTGCTCGACTAGTTATTTCAGATACGCAGTATTTT

V: TRBV7-9
size: few
D: TRBD1
J: TRBJ1-2
CDR3: CASSLDRMDGYTF
DNA: TGTGCCAGCAGCTTGGACAGGATGGACGGCTACACCTTC

V: TRBV27
size: few
D: .
J: TRBJ2-1
CDR3: CASSLMARSNNEQFF
DNA: TGTGCCAGCAGTCTCATGGCCCGGAGTAACAATGAGCAGTTCTTC

V: TRBV30
size: .
D: .
J: TRBJ2-3
CDR3: CAWSRETITDTQYF
DNA: TGTGCCTGGAGTCGGGAGACCATAACAGATACGCAGTATTTT

V: TRBV12-3/TRBV12-4
size: .
D: .
J: TRBJ1-3
CDR3: CASSFMSSGNTIYF
DNA: TGTGCCAGCAGTTTCATGAGCTCTGGAAACACCATATATTTT

V: TRBV5-1
size: .
D: .
J: TRBJ1-4
CDR3: CASSLENVGDTNEKLFF
DNA: TGCGCCAGCAGCTTGGAAAATGTCGGGGATACGAATGAAAAACTGTTTTTT

V: TRBV3-1
size: many
D: .
J: TRBJ2-7
CDR3: CASSQDVGGGSREQYF
DNA: TGTGCCAGCAGCCAAGACGTCGGGGGCGGGTCTCGGGAGCAGTACTTC